The following is a T cell receptor (beta chain) sequence with its context. The antigen remains unidentified. A read error may account for a junction end that differs from germline. This entry comes from a study of T cell responses to AZD1222 COVID-19 vaccine. General study results and limits: Mostly white British, mostly female donors; authors suggested clonal diversity may be underestimated.

Assay used: immunoSEQ multiplex PCR; TCRdb lists only in-frame clones, some missing. The sample carries 200,000 or so clones, around 93% recorded once. The sequence came from an adult in good health. Sample: peripheral blood, taken on day 0 of MenACWY control vaccination.

Here the CDR3 reads CASSLEPAGGETQYF. CDR3 nucleotide sequence: TGTGCTAGCAGCTTAGAACCGGCAGGGGGCGAGACCCAGTACTTC. The chain links TRBV7-7 to TRBJ2-5; 8 nucleotides match TRBD1. Germline values: CDR1 SSHAT, CDR2 FNYEAQ (reference sequence). The length of the CDR3 is 15 residues.